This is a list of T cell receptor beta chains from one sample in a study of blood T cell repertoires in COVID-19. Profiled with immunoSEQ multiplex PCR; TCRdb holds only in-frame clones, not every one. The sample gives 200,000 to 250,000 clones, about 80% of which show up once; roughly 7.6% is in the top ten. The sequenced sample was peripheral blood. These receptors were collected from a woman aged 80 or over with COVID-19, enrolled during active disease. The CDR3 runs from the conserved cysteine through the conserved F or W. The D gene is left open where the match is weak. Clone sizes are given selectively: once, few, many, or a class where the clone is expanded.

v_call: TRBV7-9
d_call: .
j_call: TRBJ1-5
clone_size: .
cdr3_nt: TGTGCCAGCAGCGACCAAGAGCGTGGCCAGCCCCAGCATTTT
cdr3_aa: CASSDQERGQPQHF

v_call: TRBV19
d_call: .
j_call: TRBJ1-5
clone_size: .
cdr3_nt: TGTGCCAGTAGTACTCATGGCAGGGCGGTGAGTCAGCCCCAGCATTTT
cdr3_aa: CASSTHGRAVSQPQHF

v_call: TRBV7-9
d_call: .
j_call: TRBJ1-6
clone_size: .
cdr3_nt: TGTGCCAGCAGGACGGAGAGCTCCTATAATTCACCCCTCCACTTT
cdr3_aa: CASRTESSYNSPLHF

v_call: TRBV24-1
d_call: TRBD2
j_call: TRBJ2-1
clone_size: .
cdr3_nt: TGTGCCACCAGTGGAGGATTTAGCGGGAGCTCCTACAATGAGCAGTTCTTC
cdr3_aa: CATSGGFSGSSYNEQFF

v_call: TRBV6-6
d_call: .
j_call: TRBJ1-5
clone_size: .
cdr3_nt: TGTGCCAGCAGCCCCTCGGTTTGGCCCCAGCATTTT
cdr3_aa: CASSPSVWPQHF

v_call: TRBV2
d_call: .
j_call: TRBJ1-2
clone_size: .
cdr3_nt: TGTGCCAGCAGTGGAGACAGTGTGAGTTATGGCTACACCTTC
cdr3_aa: CASSGDSVSYGYTF

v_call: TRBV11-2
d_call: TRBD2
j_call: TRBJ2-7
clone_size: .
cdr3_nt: TGTGCCAGCAGCTTAGAGACTAGCGGCTACGAGCAGTACTTC
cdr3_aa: CASSLETSGYEQYF

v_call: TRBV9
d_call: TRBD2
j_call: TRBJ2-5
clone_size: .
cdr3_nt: TGTGCCAGCAGCGTAGTTGGTAGCGGGGGATTCCAAGAGACCCAGTACTTC
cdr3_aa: CASSVVGSGGFQETQYF

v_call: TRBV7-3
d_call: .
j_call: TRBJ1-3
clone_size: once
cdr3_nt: TGTGCCAGCAGCTTAACCGGGACTGGAAACACCATATATTTT
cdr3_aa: CASSLTGTGNTIYF

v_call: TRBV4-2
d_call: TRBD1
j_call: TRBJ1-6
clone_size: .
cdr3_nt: TGTGCCAGCAGCCAAGAAGGGGACAGGGAAAATTCACCCCTCCACTTT
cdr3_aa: CASSQEGDRENSPLHF

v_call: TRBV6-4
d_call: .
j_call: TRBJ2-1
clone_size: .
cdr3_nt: TGTGCCAGCAGTAGTGGCTATGAGCAGTTCTTC
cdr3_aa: CASSSGYEQFF

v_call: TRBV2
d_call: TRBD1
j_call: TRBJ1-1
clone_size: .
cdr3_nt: TGTGCCAGCAGACAGGGGGGCACTGAAGCTTTCTTT
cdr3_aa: CASRQGGTEAFF

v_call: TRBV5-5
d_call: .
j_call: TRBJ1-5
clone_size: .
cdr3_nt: TGTGCCAGCAGCTTGGCTGGAGATAGCAATCAGCCCCAGCATTTT
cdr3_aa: CASSLAGDSNQPQHF

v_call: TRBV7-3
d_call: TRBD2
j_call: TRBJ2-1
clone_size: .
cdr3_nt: TGTGCCAGCAGCTTTAGCGGGAGCTCCTACAATGAGCAGTTCTTC
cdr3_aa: CASSFSGSSYNEQFF

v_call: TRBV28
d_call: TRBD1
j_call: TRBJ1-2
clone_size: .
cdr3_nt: TGTGCCAGCAGGGCAGGGGGCCTAAACTATGGCTACACCTTC
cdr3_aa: CASRAGGLNYGYTF

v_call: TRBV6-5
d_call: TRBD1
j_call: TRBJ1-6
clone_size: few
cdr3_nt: TGTGCCAGCCGGACAGGGGGGAATTCACCCCTCCACTTT
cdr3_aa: CASRTGGNSPLHF

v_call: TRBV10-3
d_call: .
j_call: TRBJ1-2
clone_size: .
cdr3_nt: TGTGCCATCAGTGACGAGGGTAATGGCTACACCTTC
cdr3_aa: CAISDEGNGYTF

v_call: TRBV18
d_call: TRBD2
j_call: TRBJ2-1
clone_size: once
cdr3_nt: TGTGCCAGCTCACCTCCTAGCGGAGACAATGAGCAGTTCTTC
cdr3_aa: CASSPPSGDNEQFF

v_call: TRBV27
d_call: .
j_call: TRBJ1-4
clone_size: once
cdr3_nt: TGTGCCACCTCCGGGGGGGATGCAACTAATGAAAAACTGTTTTTT
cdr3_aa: CATSGGDATNEKLFF

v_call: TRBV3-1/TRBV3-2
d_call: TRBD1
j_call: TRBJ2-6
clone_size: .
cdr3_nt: TGTGCCATCAGCAGGGGGTTCGGTGGGGCCAACGTCCTGACTTTC
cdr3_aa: CAISRGFGGANVLTF

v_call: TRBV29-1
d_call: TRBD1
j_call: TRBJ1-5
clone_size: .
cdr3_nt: TGCAGCGTCAGACAGGGGCTTAATCAGCCCCAGCATTTT
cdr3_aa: CSVRQGLNQPQHF

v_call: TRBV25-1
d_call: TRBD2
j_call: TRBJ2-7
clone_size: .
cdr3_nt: TGTGCCAGCAGTGGAGTGGGACTAGCGGGAGGACTGCAGTACTTC
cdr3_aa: CASSGVGLAGGLQYF

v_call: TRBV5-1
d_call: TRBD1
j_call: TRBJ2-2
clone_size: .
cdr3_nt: TGCGCCAGCAGCCAAGGACAGGGGGTCACCGGGGAGCTGTTTTTT
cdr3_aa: CASSQGQGVTGELFF

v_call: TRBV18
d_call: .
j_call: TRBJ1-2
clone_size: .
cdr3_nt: TGTGCCAGCTCACCGAACCCGGGATATAACTATGGCTACACCTTC
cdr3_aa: CASSPNPGYNYGYTF

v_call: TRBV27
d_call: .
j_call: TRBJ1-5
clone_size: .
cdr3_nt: TGTGCCAGCAGTTTATCGACGGGTCAGCCCCAGCATTTT
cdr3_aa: CASSLSTGQPQHF

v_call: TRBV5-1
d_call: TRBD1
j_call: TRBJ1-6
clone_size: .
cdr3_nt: TGCGCCAGCAGCATGGAGGGGGCTTCACCCCTCCACTTT
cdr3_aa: CASSMEGASPLHF

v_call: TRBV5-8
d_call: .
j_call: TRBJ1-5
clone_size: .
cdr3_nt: TGTGCCAGCAGCCCCTGGGGCCAGGGGCCCCAGCATTTT
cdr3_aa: CASSPWGQGPQHF

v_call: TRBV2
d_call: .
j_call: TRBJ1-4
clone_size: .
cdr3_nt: TGTGCCAGCAGGGCGGGTGTCCGCGAAAAACTGTTTTTT
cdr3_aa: CASRAGVREKLFF